This T cell receptor beta chain was obtained from a study of regulatory T cells in long-lasting Graves disease. About the study: Antithyroid drugs had been given to newly diagnosed Graves' patients for under 3 months. Overall study findings and caveats: Thyroid tissue was not sampled; only peripheral blood was. Persistent cases favored TRBV28, TRBJ1-2 and TRBJ2-5.

This clonotype has a count of ten or more. Its antigen remains unidentified. Described time point: newly diagnosed GD, antithyroid drugs for less than 3 months. Making the TCR library involved RNA that had been extracted from PBMCs. For TCR beta, libraries came from iRepertoire HTBI primers and Arm-PCR of CDR3 regions. Per the authors' pipeline: Across the samples, identification revealed 60 to 75 TRBV and more than twelve TRBJ segments. Each CDR3 protein gets one entry after TCRdb re-called the multiplex PCR reads with MiXCR. These V and J calls rely on TCRdb rather than the paper's analysis. This sample has 200,000 to 250,000 distinct CDR3 sequences; 20% to 25% occur once, and the top ten carry more than 11%. CDR3 length: 14 amino acids. Germline V gene sequence: CDR1 MGHRA, CDR2 YSYEKL. Trimming took off 0 bases at V and 2 bases at J, with 7 bases between the two ends.

This receptor was obtained from a female donor with Graves disease. The sequenced sample was peripheral blood mononuclear cells (PBMCs), obtained at new diagnosis, from a patient treated with antithyroid drugs. V and J are TRBV4-1 and TRBJ1-2, with D perhaps TRBD1 (5 bases). As DNA, the CDR3 is TGCGCCAGCAGCCAAGATCGGGGGAACTATGGCTACACCTTC. Amino acid sequence: CASSQDRGNYGYTF.